These 29 T cell receptor beta chains came from one sample sequenced in a study of OX40 agonist ivuxolimab in advanced cancers. Receptor amplification or capture employed the immunoSEQ multiplex PCR assay. TCRdb retrieved this table from immuneACCESS and kept in-frame rearrangements only. Not all clones are present; in checked studies, unresolved V genes account for under half, and no reason is known for the remainder. For this sample the table gives roughly 60,000 clones, of which 85% to 90% were detected only once. The ten largest clones represent 13% to 15% of the sample. Sample: CD4+ or CD8+ T cells sorted from blood, taken in a trial of the OX40 agonist ivuxolimab. These receptors all come from an adult with an advanced solid tumor such as melanoma, head and neck, liver or kidney cancer.

V is TRBV19 and J is TRBJ2-2; D not certain. Germline values: CDR1 LNHDA, CDR2 SQIVND (reference sequence). CDR3 length equals 16 residues. V was pared by 4 bases and J by 0 bases, with 12 bases between. CDR3 DNA sequence: TGTGCCAGTAGTACCCAGATGGGAACGAACACCGGGGAGCTGTTTTTT. Protein: CASSTQMGTNTGELFF.

The gene calls are TRBV27 and TRBJ2-2, with D perhaps being TRBD1 or TRBD2 (5 bases each). Trimming stripped 7 bases from V and 5 bases from J, with 17 bases between. The CDR3 covers 15 residues. Germline lookup yields CDR1 MNHEY and CDR2 SMNVEV (reference sequence). The CDR3 sequence: CASTLLTGPTGELFF. CDR3 DNA sequence: TGTGCCAGCACCCTCTTAACGGGACCTACCGGGGAGCTGTTTTTT.

The chain carries TRBV5-8 and TRBJ2-7, with 7 nucleotides matching TRBD1. Germline CDR1 and CDR2: SGHTS and YDEGEE. The CDR3 is 13 residues long. The trim removed 4 bases at V and 5 bases at J, leaving 6 bases unmatched. The CDR3 protein is CASSNYRGHEQYF. In DNA, the CDR3 is TGTGCCAGCAGCAATTACAGGGGCCACGAGCAGTACTTC.

This chain uses TRBV27 with TRBJ2-7; TRBD1 agrees at 12 bases. CDR1 and CDR2 (germline): MNHEY, SMNVEV (reference sequence). The ends lost 3 bases at V and 4 bases at J; junction bases unmatched: 4. The CDR3 totals 15 residues. Here the CDR3 reads CASSFTGQGAYEQYF. The DNA of the CDR3 is TGTGCCAGCAGTTTCACGGGACAGGGGGCTTACGAGCAGTACTTC.

The chain recombines TRBV5-4 with TRBJ2-7; D remains ambiguous. The V gene's germline CDR1 is SGHNT and CDR2 YYREEE (reference sequence). Trimming took 3 bases from V and 2 from J, leaving 9 bases between them. The CDR3 sequence is 13 residues long. The CDR3 region is CASSSSSTYEQYF. The CDR3 coding sequence is TGTGCCAGCAGCTCTTCCTCTACCTACGAGCAGTACTTC.

This clone appeared once. The chain uses TRBV27 and TRBJ2-1; perhaps D is TRBD1 or TRBD2 (5 bases each). The CDR3 runs to 16 residues. The germline V gene encodes CDR1 MNHEY and CDR2 SMNVEV (reference sequence). V was pared by 2 bases and J by 5 bases, with 16 bases between. CDR3 protein: CASSLMGRISHNEQFF. In nucleotides, the CDR3 is TGTGCCAGCAGTTTAATGGGACGGATTTCCCACAATGAGCAGTTCTTC.

The chain recombines TRBV28 with TRBJ2-7, with 9 positions matching TRBD2. J lost 3 bases, V lost 2 bases, and 2 bases had no gene match. The CDR3 has 14 amino acids. Per the germline V gene, CDR1 is MDHEN and CDR2 is SYDVKM. CDR3 sequence reads: CASSLAGGDYEQYF. The CDR3 bases are TGTGCCAGCAGTTTAGCGGGAGGGGACTACGAGCAGTACTTC.

About this clone itself: The junction does not match germline at one end; this may be a read error. The V gene is TRBV2, the J gene TRBJ1-5; D is ambiguous. CDR1 and CDR2 (germline): SNHLY, FYNNEI. This CDR3 is 16 amino acids long. The CDR3 DNA sequence: TGTGCCAGCGGTGACTTAGTAGGGAGTGGCAATCAGCCCCAGCATTTT. Translated, it gives CASGDLVGSGNQPQHF.

The gene calls are TRBV28 and TRBJ2-5; 11 bases agree with TRBD2. With V trimmed by 4 bases and J by 3 bases, 1 base remained unmatched. The V gene's germline CDR1 is MDHEN and CDR2 SYDVKM. The CDR3 is made up of 14 amino acids. The CDR3 spells CASSSTSGKETQYF. The CDR3 coding sequence is TGTGCCAGCAGTTCGACTAGCGGGAAAGAGACCCAGTACTTC.

The chain uses TRBV27 and TRBJ2-7; TRBD1 matches 11 bases. The CDR3 runs 13 residues. Trimming took 6 bases from V and 3 from J; bases not matched to a gene: 1. CDR1 and CDR2 from the germline V gene are MNHEY and SMNVEV (reference sequence). The chain's CDR3 is CASRGQGDYEQYF. As DNA, the CDR3 is TGTGCCAGCAGGGGACAGGGGGACTACGAGCAGTACTTC.

This clone is categorized as medium-sized. As DNA, the CDR3 is TGTGCCAGCACCGGGACGGAGACATACGAGCAGTACTTC. Translation: CASTGTETYEQYF. The V and J genes are TRBV6-1 and TRBJ2-7; either TRBD1 or TRBD2 may fit D (5 bases each). The V end lost 7 bases, the J end lost 4 bases, and 14 bases lay between the germline ends. This CDR3 contains 13 residues. Germline V gene data show CDR1 as MNHNS and CDR2 as SASEGT.

The chain recombines TRBV19 with TRBJ2-7; possibly TRBD1 for D (6 bases). The CDR3 sequence is 14 residues long. The germline gives CDR1 LNHDA, CDR2 SQIVND (reference sequence). V shed 5 bases and J shed 3 bases, with 14 bases lying between them. DNA for the CDR3: TGTGCCAGTAGTCCCCAGGGGCCTTTCTACGAGCAGTACTTC. Amino acids: CASSPQGPFYEQYF.

The V and J genes are TRBV27 and TRBJ2-4, with TRBD2 identical over 7 bases. The V gene end was trimmed by 6 bases and the J gene end by 0 bases; junction bases not matched to a gene: 20. Germline CDR1 reads MNHEY; CDR2 reads SMNVEV (reference sequence). The CDR3 totals 20 residues. The CDR3 DNA follows: TGTGCCAGCAGCCCGAGGCTGGGGAGGGTGGGGCCCGTAGCCAAAAACATTCAGTACTTC. Its protein product is CASSPRLGRVGPVAKNIQYF.

V usage is TRBV5-1 and J usage is TRBJ2-1, with 7 positions matching TRBD2. The CDR3 spans 16 residues. The junction had 11 bases not matched to a gene; V was cut back by 0 bases and J by 8 bases. CDR1 is SGHRS, CDR2 YFSETQ, per germline. The CDR3 region has the DNA TGCGCCAGCAGCTTGGCCGGGAGGCCTCTGATGGATGAGCAGTTCTTC. It codes for CASSLAGRPLMDEQFF.

About this clone: The junction departs from germline at one end; a sequencing error may be responsible. The rearrangement links TRBV2 to TRBJ1-1; D gene ambiguous. This CDR3 region has 15 residues. The V gene's germline CDR1 is SNHLY and CDR2 FYNNEI. CDR3 DNA sequence: TGCCAACAGCCGGAGGCAGGAAACATGAACACTGAAGCTTTCTTT. Amino acids: CQQPEAGNMNTEAFF.

The V gene is TRBV27, the J gene TRBJ2-7; D gene unclear. Trimming took off 8 bases at V and 1 base at J, with 21 bases between the two ends. CDR1 and CDR2 (germline): MNHEY, SMNVEV (reference sequence). The CDR3 covers 16 residues. DNA for the CDR3: TGTGCCAGCCGAACCCCAGGCGCGTTGGGATCCTACGAGCAGTACTTC. Translating gives CASRTPGALGSYEQYF.

This chain connects TRBV27 to TRBJ2-1, with a possible D match to TRBD1 (6 bases). CDR3 length: 12 amino acids. The germline V gene encodes CDR1 MNHEY and CDR2 SMNVEV (reference sequence). The V end was cut by 5 bases, the J end by 8 bases, with 10 bases between. The CDR3 DNA sequence: TGTGCCAGCAGTCTACAGGGCTATGAGCAGTTCTTC. Translating it yields CASSLQGYEQFF.

Note on this clone: The sample carries other DNA sequences with the same CDR3. The gene calls are TRBV5-4 and TRBJ2-3, with D unresolved. Germline V lookup: CDR1 SGHNT, CDR2 YYREEE (reference sequence). The CDR3 covers 12 residues. Trimming took 4 bases from V and 2 from J, leaving 5 bases between them. Written as DNA, the CDR3 is TGTGCCAGCAGCCTTAACACAGATACGCAGTATTTT. As protein: CASSLNTDTQYF.

This rearrangement joins TRBV15 to TRBJ2-1; 9 positions match TRBD2. V lost 2 bases to trimming and J lost 16 bases; unmatched junction nucleotides: 6. The V gene's germline CDR1 is LNHNV and CDR2 YYDKDF (reference sequence). This CDR3 is built from 12 residues. As DNA, the CDR3 is TGTGCCACCAGCAGACTAGGACTAGCGAGATTCTTC. The encoded protein is CATSRLGLARFF.

The rearrangement links TRBV19 to TRBJ1-2; D is possibly TRBD1 (5 bases). The germline gives CDR1 LNHDA, CDR2 SQIVND (reference sequence). V lost 7 bases and J 5 bases, leaving 20 bases between the germline ends. The CDR3 loop spans 15 amino acids. CDR3 in DNA: TGTGCCAGTAACTATAGGGACTCGAGAGCTTATGGCTACACCTTC. Translation: CASNYRDSRAYGYTF. The whole variable domain, remainder taken from reference TRBV19 and TRBJ1-2, is DGGITQSPKYLFRKEGQNVTLSCEQNLNHDAMYWYRQDPGQGLRLIYYSQIVNDFQKGDIAEGYSVSREKKESFPLTVTSAQKNPTAFYLCASNYRDSRAYGYTFGSGTRLTVV.

V is TRBV9 and J is TRBJ2-7, with D tentatively TRBD2 (5 bases). This CDR3 spans 15 amino acids. Germline lookup yields CDR1 SGDLS and CDR2 YYNGEE. Trimming took 2 bases from V and 0 from J, leaving 12 bases between them. CDR3 DNA sequence: TGTGCCAGCAGCGTTAGAGGAGAGGGCTCCTACGAGCAGTACTTC. Protein sequence: CASSVRGEGSYEQYF.

This rearrangement joins TRBV28 to TRBJ2-1, with TRBD2 identical over 9 bases. CDR1 and CDR2 from the germline V gene are MDHEN and SYDVKM. The CDR3 is 11 amino acids. CDR3 in amino acids: CVSREGNEQFF. In DNA, the CDR3 is TGTGTATCGCGGGAGGGCAATGAGCAGTTCTTC.

The chain couples TRBV30 to TRBJ1-2; TRBD1 agrees at 7 bases. Per germline, CDR1 GTSNPN and CDR2 SVGIG (reference sequence). The CDR3 is made up of 12 amino acids. The V and J ends lost 5 bases and 4 bases, in that order; junction bases with no gene match: 4. The CDR3 DNA reads TGTGCCTGGGACACAGGGGCCTATGGCTACACCTTC. Encoded protein: CAWDTGAYGYTF.

The chain has TRBV19 and TRBJ1-4; D unclear. This CDR3 contains 16 residues. Germline-derived CDR1 and CDR2 are LNHDA and SQIVND (reference sequence). V lost 7 bases to trimming and J lost 0 bases, with 15 bases between them. The CDR3 region is CASNWGYRATNEKLFF. The CDR3 DNA is TGTGCCAGTAACTGGGGATACCGAGCAACTAATGAAAAACTGTTTTTT.

V and J are TRBV5-6 and TRBJ1-2; D unresolved. Germline V gene data show CDR1 as SGHDT and CDR2 as YYEEEE. This CDR3 comprises 12 residues. Trimming left V 0 bases short and J 6 bases short, with 6 bases between. The CDR3 bases are TGTGCCAGCAGCTTGGAGGGAGATGGCTACACCTTC. Protein: CASSLEGDGYTF. Variable domain in full (rest from reference TRBV5-6 and TRBJ1-2): DAGVTQSPTHLIKTRGQQVTLRCSPKSGHDTVSWYQQALGQGPQFIFQYYEEEERQRGNFPDRFSGHQFPNYSSELNVNALLLGDSALYLCASSLEGDGYTFGSGTRLTVV.

This rearrangement joins TRBV27 to TRBJ1-4; D might be TRBD1 (5 bases). The germline gives CDR1 MNHEY, CDR2 SMNVEV (reference sequence). Between the trimmed V and J ends, which lost 7 bases and 0 bases, there was a span of 6 bases. This CDR3 is built from 13 residues. The CDR3: CASKQATNEKLFF. The CDR3 region has the DNA TGTGCCAGCAAACAGGCAACTAATGAAAAACTGTTTTTT.

This clone has a single count. CDR3: CARDRAYEQYF. Here the CDR3 DNA reads TGTGCCAGGGACAGAGCATACGAGCAGTACTTC. The chain combines TRBV2 with TRBJ2-7, with a possible D match to TRBD1 (6 bases). Trimming pared 9 bases from V and 4 bases from J, leaving 10 bases between. The CDR3 has 11 residues. Germline V gene lookup returns CDR1 SNHLY and CDR2 FYNNEI.

The chain uses TRBV9 and TRBJ1-3; D is unresolved. CDR1 and CDR2 (germline): SGDLS, YYNGEE. The CDR3 contains 15 residues. Trimming stripped 0 bases from V and 2 bases from J, with 9 bases between. The CDR3 reads CASSVEGSPGNTIYF. CDR3 bases: TGTGCCAGCAGCGTAGAGGGTAGCCCTGGAAACACCATATATTTT.

This chain joins TRBV19 and TRBJ1-1; unclear D gene. V gave up 5 bases and J gave up 1 base, with 8 bases separating them. The germline V gene encodes CDR1 LNHDA and CDR2 SQIVND (reference sequence). The CDR3 totals 13 residues. CDR3 sequence: CASSPTRNTEAFF. The CDR3 DNA follows: TGTGCCAGTAGTCCGACGAGGAACACTGAAGCTTTCTTT.